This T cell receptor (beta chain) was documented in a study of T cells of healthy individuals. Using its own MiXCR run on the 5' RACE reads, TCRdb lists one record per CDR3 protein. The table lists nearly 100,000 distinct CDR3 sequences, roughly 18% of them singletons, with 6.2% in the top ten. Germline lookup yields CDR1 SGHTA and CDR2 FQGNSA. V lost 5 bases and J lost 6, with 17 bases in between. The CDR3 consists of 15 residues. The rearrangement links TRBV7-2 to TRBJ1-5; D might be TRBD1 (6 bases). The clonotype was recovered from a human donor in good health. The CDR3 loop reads CASSASGARPQPQHF. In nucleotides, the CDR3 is TGTGCCAGCAGCGCCTCGGGGGCCCGGCCTCAGCCCCAGCATTTT. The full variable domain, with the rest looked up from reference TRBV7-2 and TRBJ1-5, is GAGVSQSPSNKVTEKGKDVELRCDPISGHTALYWYRQSLGQGLEFLIYFQGNSAPDKSGLPSDRFSAERTGGSVSTLTIQRTQQEDSAVYLCASSASGARPQPQHFGDGTRLSIL.